The entry below describes one T cell receptor (beta chain). This entry is derived from a study of blood T cell repertoires in COVID-19. The method was immunoSEQ multiplex PCR; TCRdb's version includes in-frame clones alone and lacks a portion of them. This sample has around 240,000 clones; about 80% occur once, and the top ten carry 1.5% to 2%. V was shortened by 0 bases and J by 6 bases, with 10 bases between the two germline ends. The length of the CDR3 is 14 residues. The germline V gene has CDR1 MNHEY and CDR2 SVGEGT. The sample consisted of peripheral blood. The V and J genes are TRBV6-2 or TRBV6-3 and TRBJ2-3, with D tentatively TRBD1 (6 bases). This TCR came from an elderly woman with acute or convalescent COVID-19. CDR3 sequence (DNA): TGTGCCAGCAGTTACTCCGCGAGGGGGGATACGCAGTATTTT. It specifies CASSYSARGDTQYF.